This T cell receptor beta chain is from a study of T cells after yellow fever vaccination. Remarks on this clonotype: Its antigen remains unknown.

V was pared by 1 base and J by 0 bases, with 11 bases between. Germline CDR1 is LGHNA and CDR2 is YSLEER. There are 16 residues in the CDR3. MiXCR was run by TCRdb on the 5' RACE reads, yielding one entry per CDR3 protein. This table has 300,000 to 350,000 distinct CDR3 sequences, 3% to 4.5% appearing once. Study-level results: Abundant clonotypes from the bulk population could have been carried over as contaminants into FACS-sorted repertoires. The CD4 and CD8 compartments had a small share of their clonotypes in common.

This receptor was obtained from a man between 18 and 29 years old who received the YFV17D yellow fever vaccine. Sequenced material: PBMCs, taken 5 days after the yellow fever booster vaccination. The chain couples TRBV4-3 to TRBJ2-3, with D perhaps matching TRBD1 or TRBD2 (5 bases each). CDR3 residues: CASSQGEGSSTDTQYF. CDR3 DNA sequence: TGCGCCAGCAGCCAAGGAGAGGGGTCTAGCACAGATACGCAGTATTTT.